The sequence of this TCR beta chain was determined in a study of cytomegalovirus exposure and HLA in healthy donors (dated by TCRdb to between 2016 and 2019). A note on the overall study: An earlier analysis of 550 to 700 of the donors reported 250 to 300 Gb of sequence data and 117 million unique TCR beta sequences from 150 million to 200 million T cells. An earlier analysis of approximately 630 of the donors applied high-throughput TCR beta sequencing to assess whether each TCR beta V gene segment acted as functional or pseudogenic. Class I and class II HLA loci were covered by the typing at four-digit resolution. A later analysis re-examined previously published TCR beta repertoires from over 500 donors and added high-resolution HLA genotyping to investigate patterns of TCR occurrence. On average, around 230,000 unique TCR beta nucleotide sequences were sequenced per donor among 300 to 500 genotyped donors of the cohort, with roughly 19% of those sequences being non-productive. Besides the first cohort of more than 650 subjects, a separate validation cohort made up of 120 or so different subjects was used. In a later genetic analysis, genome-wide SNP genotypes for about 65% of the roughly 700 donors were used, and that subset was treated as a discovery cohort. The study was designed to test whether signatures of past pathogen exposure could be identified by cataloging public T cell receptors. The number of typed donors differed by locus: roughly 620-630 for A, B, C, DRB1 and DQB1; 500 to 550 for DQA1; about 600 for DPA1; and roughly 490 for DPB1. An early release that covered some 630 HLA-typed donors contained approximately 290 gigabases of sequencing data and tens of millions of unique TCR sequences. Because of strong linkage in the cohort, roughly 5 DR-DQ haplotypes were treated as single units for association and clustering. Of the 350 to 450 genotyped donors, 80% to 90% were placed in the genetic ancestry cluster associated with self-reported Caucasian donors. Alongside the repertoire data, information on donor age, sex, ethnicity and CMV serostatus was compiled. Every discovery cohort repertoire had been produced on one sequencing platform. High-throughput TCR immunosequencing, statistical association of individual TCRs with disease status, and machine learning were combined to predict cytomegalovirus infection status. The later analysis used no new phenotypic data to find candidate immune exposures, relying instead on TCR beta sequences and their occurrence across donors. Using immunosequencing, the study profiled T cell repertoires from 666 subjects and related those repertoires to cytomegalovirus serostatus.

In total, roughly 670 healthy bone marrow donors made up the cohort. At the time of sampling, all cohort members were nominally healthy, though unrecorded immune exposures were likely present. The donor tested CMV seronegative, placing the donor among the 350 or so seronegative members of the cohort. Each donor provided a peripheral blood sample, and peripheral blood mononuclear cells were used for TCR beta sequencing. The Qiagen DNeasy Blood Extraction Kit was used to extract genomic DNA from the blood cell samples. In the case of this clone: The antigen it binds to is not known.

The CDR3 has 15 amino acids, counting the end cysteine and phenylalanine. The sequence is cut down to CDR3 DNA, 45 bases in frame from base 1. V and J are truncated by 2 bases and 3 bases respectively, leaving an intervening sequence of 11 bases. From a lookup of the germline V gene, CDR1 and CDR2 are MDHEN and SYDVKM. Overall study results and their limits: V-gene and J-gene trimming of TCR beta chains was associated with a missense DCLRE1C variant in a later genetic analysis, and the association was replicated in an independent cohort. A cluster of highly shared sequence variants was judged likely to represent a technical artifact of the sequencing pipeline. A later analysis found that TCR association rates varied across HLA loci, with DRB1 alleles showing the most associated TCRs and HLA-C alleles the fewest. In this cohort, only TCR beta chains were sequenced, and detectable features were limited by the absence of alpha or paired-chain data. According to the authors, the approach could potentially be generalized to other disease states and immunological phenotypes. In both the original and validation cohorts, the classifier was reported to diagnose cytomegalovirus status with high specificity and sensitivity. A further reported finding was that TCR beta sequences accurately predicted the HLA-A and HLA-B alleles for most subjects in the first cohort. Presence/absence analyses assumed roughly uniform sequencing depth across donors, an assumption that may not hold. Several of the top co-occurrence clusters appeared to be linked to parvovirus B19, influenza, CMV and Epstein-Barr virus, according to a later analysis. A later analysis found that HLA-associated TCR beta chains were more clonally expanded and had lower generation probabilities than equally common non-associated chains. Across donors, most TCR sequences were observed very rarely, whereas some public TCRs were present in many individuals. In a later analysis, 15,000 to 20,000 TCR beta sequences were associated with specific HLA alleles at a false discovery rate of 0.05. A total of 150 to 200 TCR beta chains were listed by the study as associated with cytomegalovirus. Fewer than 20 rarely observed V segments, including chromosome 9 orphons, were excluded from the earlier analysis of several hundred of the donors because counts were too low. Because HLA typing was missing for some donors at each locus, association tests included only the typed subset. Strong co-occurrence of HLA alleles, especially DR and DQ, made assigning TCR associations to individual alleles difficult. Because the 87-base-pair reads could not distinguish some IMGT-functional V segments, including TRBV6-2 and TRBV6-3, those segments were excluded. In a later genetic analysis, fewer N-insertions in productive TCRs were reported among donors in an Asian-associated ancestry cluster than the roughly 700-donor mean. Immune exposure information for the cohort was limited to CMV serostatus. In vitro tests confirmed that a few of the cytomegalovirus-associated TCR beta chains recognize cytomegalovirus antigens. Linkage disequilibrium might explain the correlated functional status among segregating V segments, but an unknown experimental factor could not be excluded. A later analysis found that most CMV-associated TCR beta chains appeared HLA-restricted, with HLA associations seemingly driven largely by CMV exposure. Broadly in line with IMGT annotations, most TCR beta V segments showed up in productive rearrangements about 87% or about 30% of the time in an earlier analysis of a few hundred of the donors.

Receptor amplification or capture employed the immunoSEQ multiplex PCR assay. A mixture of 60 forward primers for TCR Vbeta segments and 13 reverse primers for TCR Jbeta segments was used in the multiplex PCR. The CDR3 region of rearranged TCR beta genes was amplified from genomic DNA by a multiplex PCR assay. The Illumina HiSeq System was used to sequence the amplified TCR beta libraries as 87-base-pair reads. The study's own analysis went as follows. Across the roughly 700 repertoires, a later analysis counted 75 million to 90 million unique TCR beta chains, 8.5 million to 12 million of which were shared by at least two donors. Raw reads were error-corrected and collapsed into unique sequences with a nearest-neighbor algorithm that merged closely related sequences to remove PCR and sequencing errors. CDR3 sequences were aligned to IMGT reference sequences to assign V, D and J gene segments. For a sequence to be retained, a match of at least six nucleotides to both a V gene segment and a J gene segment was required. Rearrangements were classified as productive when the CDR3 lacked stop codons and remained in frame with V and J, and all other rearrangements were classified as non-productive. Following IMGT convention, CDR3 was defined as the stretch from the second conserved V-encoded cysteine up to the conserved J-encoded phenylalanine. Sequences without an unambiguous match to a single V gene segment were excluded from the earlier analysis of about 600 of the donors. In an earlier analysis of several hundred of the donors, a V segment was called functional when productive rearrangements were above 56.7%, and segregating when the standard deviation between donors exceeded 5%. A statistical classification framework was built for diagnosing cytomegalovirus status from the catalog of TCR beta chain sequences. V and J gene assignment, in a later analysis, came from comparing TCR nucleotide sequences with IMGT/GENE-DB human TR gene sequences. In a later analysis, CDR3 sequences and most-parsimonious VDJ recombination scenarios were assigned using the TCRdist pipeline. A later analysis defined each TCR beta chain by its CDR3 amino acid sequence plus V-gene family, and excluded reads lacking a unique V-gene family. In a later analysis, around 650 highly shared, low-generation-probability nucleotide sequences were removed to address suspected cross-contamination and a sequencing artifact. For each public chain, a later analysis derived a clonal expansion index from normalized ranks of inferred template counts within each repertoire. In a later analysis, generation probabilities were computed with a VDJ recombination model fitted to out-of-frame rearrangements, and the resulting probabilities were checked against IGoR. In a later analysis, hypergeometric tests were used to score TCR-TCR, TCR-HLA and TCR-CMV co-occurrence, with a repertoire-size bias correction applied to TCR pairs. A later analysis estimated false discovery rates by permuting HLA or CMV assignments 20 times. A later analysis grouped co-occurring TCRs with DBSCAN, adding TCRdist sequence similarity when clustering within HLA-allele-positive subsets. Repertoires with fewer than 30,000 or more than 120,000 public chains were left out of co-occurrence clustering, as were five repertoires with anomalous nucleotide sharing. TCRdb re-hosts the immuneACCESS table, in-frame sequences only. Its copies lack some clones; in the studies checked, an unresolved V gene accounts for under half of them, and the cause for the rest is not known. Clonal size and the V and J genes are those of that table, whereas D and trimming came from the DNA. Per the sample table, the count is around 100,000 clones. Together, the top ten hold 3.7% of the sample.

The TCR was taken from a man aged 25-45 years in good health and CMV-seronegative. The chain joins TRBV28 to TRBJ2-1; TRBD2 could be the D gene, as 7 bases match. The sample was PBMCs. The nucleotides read TGTGCCAGCAGTTTAGGGGGGGCGAACTACAATGAGCAGTTCTTC. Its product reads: CASSLGGANYNEQFF.